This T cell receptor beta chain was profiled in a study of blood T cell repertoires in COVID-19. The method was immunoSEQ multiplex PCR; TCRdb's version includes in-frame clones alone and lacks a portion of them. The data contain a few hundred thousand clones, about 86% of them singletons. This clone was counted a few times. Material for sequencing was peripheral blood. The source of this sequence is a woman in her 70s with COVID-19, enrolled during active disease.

The CDR3 loop is CASSLGHPTLGNTIYF. CDR3 coding DNA: TGTGCCAGCAGTTTGGGACACCCCACTCTTGGAAACACCATATATTTT. The rearrangement uses TRBV27 and TRBJ1-3; D perhaps matches TRBD1 (6 bases). Germline values: CDR1 MNHEY, CDR2 SMNVEV (reference sequence). V lost 3 bases and J lost 3, with 15 bases in between. CDR3 length equals 16 residues.